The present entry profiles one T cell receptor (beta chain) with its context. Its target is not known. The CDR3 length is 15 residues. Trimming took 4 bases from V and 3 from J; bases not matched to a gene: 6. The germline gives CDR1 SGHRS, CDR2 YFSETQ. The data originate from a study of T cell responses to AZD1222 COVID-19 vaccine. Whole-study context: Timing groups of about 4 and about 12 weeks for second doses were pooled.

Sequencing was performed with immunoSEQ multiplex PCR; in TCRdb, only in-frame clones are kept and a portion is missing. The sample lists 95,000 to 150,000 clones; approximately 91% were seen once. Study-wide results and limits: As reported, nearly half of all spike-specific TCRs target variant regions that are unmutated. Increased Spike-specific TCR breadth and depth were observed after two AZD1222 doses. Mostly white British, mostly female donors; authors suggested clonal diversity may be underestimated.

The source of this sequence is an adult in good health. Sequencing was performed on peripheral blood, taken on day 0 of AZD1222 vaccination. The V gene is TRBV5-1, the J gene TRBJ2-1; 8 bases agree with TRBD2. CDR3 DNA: TGCGCCAGCAGCCCAGGACTAGCAGTCTACAATGAGCAGTTCTTC. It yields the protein CASSPGLAVYNEQFF.